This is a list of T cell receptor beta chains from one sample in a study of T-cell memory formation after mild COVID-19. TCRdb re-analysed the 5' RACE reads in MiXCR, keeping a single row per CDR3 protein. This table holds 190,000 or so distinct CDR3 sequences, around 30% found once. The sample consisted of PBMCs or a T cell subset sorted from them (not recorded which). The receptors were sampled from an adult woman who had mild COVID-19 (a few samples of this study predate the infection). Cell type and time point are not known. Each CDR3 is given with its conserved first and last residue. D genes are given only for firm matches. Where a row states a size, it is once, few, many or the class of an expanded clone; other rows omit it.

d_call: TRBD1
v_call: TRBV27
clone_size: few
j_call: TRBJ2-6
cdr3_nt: TGTGCCAGCAGAAGACAGGGGCTAACTGGGGCCAACGTCCTGACTTTC
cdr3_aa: CASRRQGLTGANVLTF

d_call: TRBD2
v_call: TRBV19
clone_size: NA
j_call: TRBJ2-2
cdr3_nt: TGTGCCAGTAGGCCCGCTACTAGCGGGGAAGCGGGCACCGGGGAGCTGTTTTTT
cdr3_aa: CASRPATSGEAGTGELFF

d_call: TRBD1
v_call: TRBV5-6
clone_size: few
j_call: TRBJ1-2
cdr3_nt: TGTGCCAGCAGTTCCATGACCGGGACAGCGCCGACTTATGGCTACACCTTC
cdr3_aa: CASSSMTGTAPTYGYTF

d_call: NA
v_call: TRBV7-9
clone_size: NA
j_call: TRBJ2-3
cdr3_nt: TGTGCCAGCGGGGATCCGGATACGCAGTATTTT
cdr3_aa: CASGDPDTQYF

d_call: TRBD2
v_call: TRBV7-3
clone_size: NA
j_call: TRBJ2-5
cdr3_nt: TGTGCCAGCAGCTTAATGGGACTAGCGGGGGCGGAGACCCAGTACTTC
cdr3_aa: CASSLMGLAGAETQYF

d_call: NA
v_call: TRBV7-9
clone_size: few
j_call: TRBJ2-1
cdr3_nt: TGTGCCAGCACCCGGGAATGGAATGAGCAGTTCTTC
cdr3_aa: CASTREWNEQFF

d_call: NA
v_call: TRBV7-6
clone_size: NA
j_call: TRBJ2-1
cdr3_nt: TGTGCCAGCAGCTTGGGGCGGGCTAGCATGCCCCCAAGGGGGTCCTACAATGAGCAGTTCTTC
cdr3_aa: CASSLGRASMPPRGSYNEQFF

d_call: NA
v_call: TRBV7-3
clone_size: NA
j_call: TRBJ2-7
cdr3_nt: TGTGCCAGCAGCTTAATATTGGCAGGGGAGGACGAGCAGTACTTC
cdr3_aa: CASSLILAGEDEQYF

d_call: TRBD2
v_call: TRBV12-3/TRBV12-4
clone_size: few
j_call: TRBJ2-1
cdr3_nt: TGTGCCAGCAGTTCCAGCGGGAGTTGGAATGAGCAGTTCTTC
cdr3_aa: CASSSSGSWNEQFF

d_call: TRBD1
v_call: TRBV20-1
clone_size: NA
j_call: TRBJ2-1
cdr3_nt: TGCAGTGCTAGAGCCGGACAGGGGGACCACAATGAGCAGTTCTTC
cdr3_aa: CSARAGQGDHNEQFF

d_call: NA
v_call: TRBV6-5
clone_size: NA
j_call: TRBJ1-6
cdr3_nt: TGTGCCAGCAGGATAAACAGGGAGTCGAATTCACCCCTCCACTTT
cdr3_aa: CASRINRESNSPLHF

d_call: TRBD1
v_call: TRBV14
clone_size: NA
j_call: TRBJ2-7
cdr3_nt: TGTGCCAGCAGTCTACAGGGGGGCTACGAGCAGTACTTC
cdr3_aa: CASSLQGGYEQYF

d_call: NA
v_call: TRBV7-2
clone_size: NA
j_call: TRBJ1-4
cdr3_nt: TGTGCCAGCAGCTTAGTAGCCGGGGGAAGGAGGAGAGCAACTGAAAAACTGTTTTTT
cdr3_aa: CASSLVAGGRRRATEKLFF

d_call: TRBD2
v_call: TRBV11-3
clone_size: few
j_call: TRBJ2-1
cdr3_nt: TGTGCCAGCAGCTTACGGACTAGCGTTAGTAATGAGCAGTTCTTC
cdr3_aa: CASSLRTSVSNEQFF

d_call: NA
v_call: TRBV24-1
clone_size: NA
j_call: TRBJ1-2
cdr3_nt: TGTGCCACCAGTGACGGGACGGCGGGAGACTATGGCTACACCTTC
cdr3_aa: CATSDGTAGDYGYTF

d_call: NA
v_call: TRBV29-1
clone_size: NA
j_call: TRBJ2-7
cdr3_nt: TGCAGCGTTGAACTCGGACGGAACAACTACGAGCAGTACTTC
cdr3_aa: CSVELGRNNYEQYF

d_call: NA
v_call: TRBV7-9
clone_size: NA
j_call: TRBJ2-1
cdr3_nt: TGTGCCGCACCCGTGCAGGTCGTGGATGAGCAGTTCTTC
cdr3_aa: CAAPVQVVDEQFF

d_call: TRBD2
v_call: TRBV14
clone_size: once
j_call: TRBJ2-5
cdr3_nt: TGTGCCAGCAGCCAACTAGCGGGTGAGAGAGAGACCCAGTACTTC
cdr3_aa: CASSQLAGERETQYF

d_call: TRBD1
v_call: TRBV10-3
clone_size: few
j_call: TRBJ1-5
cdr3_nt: TGTGCCATCAGTGGAGGGCAGGGGGATCAGCCCCAGCATTTT
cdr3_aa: CAISGGQGDQPQHF

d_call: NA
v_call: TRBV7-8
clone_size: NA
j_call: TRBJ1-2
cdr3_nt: TGTGCCAGCAGCTTAGCCGGGGGAACAGGCTATGGCTACACCTTC
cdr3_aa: CASSLAGGTGYGYTF

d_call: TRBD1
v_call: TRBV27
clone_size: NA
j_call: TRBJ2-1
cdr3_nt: TGTGCCAGCAGTTTTACGGGCAGGGGGCGATCCTACAATGAGCAGTTCTTC
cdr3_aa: CASSFTGRGRSYNEQFF

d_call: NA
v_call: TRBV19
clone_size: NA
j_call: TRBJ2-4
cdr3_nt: TGTGCCACCACCCAGCCATCGGGTTCCGAAAACATTCAGTACTTC
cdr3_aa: CATTQPSGSENIQYF

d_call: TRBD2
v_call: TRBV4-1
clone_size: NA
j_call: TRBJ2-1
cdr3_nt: TGCGCCAGCAGCCAGTGGCGGGGGGGCCACAATGAGCAGTTCTTC
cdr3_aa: CASSQWRGGHNEQFF

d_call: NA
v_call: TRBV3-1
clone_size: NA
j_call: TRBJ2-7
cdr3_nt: TGTGCCAGCAGCCTACTAAGGCGCGAGAAGTACTTC
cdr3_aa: CASSLLRREKYF

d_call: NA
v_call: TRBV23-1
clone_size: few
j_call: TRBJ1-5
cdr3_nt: TGCGCCAGCACACGCCGGGTCGATCAGCCCCAGCATTTT
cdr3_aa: CASTRRVDQPQHF

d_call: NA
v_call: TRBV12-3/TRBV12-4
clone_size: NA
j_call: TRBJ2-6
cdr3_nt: TGTGCCAGCAGTGGGAGCTCTGGGGCCAACGTCCTGACTTTC
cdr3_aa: CASSGSSGANVLTF

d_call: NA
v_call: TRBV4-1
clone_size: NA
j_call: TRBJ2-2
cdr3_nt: TGCGCCAGCAGCCAAGAAAGGGTGGGGCACACCGGGGAGCTGTTTTTT
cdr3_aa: CASSQERVGHTGELFF

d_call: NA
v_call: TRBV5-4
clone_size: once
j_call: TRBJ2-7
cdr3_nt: TGTGCCAGCAGCAGACGGGACGGCACCTCCTACGAGCAGTACTTC
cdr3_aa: CASSRRDGTSYEQYF

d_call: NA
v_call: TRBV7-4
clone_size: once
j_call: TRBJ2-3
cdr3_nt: TGTGCCAGCAGCTTCACGCCAGGCACAGATACGCAGTATTTT
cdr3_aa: CASSFTPGTDTQYF

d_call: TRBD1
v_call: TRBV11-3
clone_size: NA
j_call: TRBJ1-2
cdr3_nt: TGTGCCAGCAGCCCACGGGACAGGCCCTATGGCTACACCTTC
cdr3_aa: CASSPRDRPYGYTF

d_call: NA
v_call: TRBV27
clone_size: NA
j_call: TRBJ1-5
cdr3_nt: TGTGCCAGCAGTTTATGGCAGGGCAATCAGCCCCAGCATTTT
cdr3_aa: CASSLWQGNQPQHF

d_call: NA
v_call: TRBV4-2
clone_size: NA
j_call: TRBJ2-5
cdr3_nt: TGTGCCAGCAGCCAAGAACTAGCAGCTCAAGAGACCCAGTACTTC
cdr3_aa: CASSQELAAQETQYF

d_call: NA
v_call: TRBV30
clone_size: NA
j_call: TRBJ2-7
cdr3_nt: TGTGCCTGGAATATAGGGGGATCCTACGAGCAGTACTTC
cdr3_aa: CAWNIGGSYEQYF

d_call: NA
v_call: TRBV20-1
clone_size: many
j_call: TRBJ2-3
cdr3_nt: TGCAGTGCTAGAGCCCAGCCGGGCACAGATACGCAGTATTTT
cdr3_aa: CSARAQPGTDTQYF

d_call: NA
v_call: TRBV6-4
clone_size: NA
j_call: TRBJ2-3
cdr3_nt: TGTGCCAGCAGCTACGGGACGGAAAGCACAGATACGCAGTATTTT
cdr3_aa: CASSYGTESTDTQYF

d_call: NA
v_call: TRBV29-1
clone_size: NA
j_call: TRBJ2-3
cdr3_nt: TGCAGCGCACTTGGGACGGGGGGCCCCACAGATACGCAGTATTTT
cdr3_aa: CSALGTGGPTDTQYF

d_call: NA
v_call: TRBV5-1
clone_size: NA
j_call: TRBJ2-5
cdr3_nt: TGCGCCAGCGGGGACTTCCAAGAGACCCAGTACTTC
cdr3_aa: CASGDFQETQYF

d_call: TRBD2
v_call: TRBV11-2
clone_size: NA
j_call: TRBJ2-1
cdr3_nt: TGTGCCAGCAGCCGACTCCGTGGACTAGCTTACAATGAGCAGTTCTTC
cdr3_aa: CASSRLRGLAYNEQFF

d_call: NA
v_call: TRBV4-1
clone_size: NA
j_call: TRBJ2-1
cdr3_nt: TGCGCCAGCAGCCAAGATTTAAATGAGCAGTTCTTC
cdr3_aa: CASSQDLNEQFF

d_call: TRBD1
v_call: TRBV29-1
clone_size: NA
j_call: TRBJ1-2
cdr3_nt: TGCAGCGTCGGGACAGTTGCTAACTATGGCTACACCTTC
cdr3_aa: CSVGTVANYGYTF

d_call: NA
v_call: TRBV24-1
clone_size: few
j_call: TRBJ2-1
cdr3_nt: TGTGCCACCAGTATAACCGGGACCTCTACCAATGAGCAGTTCTTC
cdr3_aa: CATSITGTSTNEQFF

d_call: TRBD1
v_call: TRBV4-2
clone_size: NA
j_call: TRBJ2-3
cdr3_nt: TGTGCCAGCAGCCGGAACCCGGGACAGGGAGTCGGAGATACGCAGTATTTT
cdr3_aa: CASSRNPGQGVGDTQYF

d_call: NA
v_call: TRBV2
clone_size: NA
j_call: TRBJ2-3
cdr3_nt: TGTGCCAGCAGTGAATCGTTTATTCGGGATACGCAGTATTTT
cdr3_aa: CASSESFIRDTQYF

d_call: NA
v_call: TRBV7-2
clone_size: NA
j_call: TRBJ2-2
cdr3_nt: TGTGCCAGCAGCTTGAGTAGCGGAGGGGGGTGGACCGGGGAGCTGTTTTTT
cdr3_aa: CASSLSSGGGWTGELFF